Reported below is one T cell receptor (beta chain). Its specificity is not known. Germline loops: CDR1 SEHNR, CDR2 FQNEAQ (reference sequence). After removal of 5 bases from V and 4 bases from J, the junction contained 15 bases not matched to a gene. This CDR3 comprises 17 residues. This sample stems from a study of cytomegalovirus exposure and HLA in healthy donors. Study-wide findings and caveats: Reportedly, a later analysis found an Asian-associated ancestry cluster had fewer N-insertions than the approximately 700-donor mean.

The study ran its PCR with 60 Vbeta and 13 Jbeta primers. How the authors handled the data: In a later analysis, of about 80 million unique beta chains, roughly 9.9 million appeared in at least two donors. Sequencing was performed with immunoSEQ multiplex PCR; in TCRdb, only in-frame clones are kept and a portion is missing. V and J calls and clone size are copied from that table; D and trimming were computed from the DNA. The data show over 55,000 clones, about four fifths seen once. The chain uses TRBV7-9 and TRBJ1-1; TRBD1 matches at 8 bases. The sequence was obtained from a man aged 40-49 years in good health and CMV-seronegative. Sequencing was performed on PBMCs. In DNA form, the CDR3 reads TGTGCCAGCAGCCGCAAGGGGACAGGCGGATCAATCACTGAAGCTTTCTTT. Encoded protein: CASSRKGTGGSITEAFF.